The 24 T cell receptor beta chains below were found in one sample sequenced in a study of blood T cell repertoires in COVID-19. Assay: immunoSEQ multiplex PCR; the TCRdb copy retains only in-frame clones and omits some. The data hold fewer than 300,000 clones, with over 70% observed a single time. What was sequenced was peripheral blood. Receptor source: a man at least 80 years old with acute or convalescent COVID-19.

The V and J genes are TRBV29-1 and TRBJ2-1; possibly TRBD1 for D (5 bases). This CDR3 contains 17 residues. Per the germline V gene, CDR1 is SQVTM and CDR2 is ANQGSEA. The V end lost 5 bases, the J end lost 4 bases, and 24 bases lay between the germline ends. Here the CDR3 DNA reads TGCAGCGTTCAGCCCCTTTGGACAAGCCTTGGGTACAATGAGCAGTTCTTC. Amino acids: CSVQPLWTSLGYNEQFF.

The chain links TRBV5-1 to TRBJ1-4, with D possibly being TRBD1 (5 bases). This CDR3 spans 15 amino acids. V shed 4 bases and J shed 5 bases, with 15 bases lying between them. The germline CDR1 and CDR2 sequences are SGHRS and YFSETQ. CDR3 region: CASSLSGMRNEKLFF. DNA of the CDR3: TGCGCCAGCAGCCTGTCAGGGATGCGAAATGAAAAACTGTTTTTT.

CDR3 loop: CASSPTDLNTEAFF. CDR3 sequence (DNA): TGCGCCAGCAGCCCGACAGATCTGAACACTGAAGCTTTCTTT. The genes are TRBV5-1 and TRBJ1-1, with a tentative D call TRBD1 (5 bases). The CDR3 contains 14 residues. The germline CDR1 and CDR2 sequences are SGHRS and YFSETQ. V gave up 4 bases and J gave up 0 bases, with 10 bases separating them.

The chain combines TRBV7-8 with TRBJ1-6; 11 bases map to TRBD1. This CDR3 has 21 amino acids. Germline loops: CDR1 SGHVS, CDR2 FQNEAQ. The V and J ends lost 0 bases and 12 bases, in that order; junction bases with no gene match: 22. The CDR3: CASSLASIGQGAQPNYLPLHF. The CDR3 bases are TGTGCCAGCAGCTTAGCGTCGATCGGACAGGGGGCGCAACCCAACTATTTACCCCTCCACTTT. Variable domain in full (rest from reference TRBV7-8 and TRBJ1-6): GAGVSQSPRYKVAKRGQDVALRCDPISGHVSLFWYQQALGQGPEFLTYFQNEAQLDKSGLPSDRFFAERPEGSVSTLKIQRTQQEDSAVYLCASSLASIGQGAQPNYLPLHFGNGTRLTVT.

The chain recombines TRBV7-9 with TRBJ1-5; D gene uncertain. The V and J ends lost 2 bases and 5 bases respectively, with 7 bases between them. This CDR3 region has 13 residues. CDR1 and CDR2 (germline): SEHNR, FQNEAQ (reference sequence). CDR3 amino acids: CASSLSSDQPQHF. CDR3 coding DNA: TGTGCCAGCAGCTTATCATCGGATCAGCCCCAGCATTTT.

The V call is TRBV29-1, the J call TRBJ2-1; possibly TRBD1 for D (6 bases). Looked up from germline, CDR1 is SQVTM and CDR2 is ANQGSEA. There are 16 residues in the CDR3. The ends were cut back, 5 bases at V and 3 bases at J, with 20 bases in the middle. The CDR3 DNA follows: TGCAGCGTTCATTATACCGGGACACCGTTCTACAATGAGCAGTTCTTC. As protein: CSVHYTGTPFYNEQFF.

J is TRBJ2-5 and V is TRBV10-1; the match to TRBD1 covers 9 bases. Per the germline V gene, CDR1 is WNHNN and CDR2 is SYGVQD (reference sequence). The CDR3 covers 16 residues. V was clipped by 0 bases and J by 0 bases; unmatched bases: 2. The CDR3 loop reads CASSESRTGDQETQYF. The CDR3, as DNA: TGCGCCAGCAGTGAGTCGAGGACAGGGGACCAAGAGACCCAGTACTTC.

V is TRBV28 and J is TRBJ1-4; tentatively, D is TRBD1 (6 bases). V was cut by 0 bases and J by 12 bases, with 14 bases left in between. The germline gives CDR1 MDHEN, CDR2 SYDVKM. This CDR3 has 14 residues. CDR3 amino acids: CASSLWGGAQQLFF. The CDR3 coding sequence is TGTGCCAGCAGTTTATGGGGGGGGGCGCAGCAACTGTTTTTT.

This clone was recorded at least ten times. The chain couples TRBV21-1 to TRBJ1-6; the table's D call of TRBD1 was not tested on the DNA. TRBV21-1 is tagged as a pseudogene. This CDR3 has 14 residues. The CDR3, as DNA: TGTGCCAGCAGCACCGGGACAGCCTATTCACCCCTCCACTTT. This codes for CASSTGTAYSPLHF.

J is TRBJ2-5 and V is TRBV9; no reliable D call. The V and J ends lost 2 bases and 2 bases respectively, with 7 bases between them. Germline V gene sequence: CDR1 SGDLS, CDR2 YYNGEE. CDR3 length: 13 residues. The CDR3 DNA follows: TGTGCCAGCAGCGTCCAGGCTCAAGAGACCCAGTACTTC. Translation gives CASSVQAQETQYF.

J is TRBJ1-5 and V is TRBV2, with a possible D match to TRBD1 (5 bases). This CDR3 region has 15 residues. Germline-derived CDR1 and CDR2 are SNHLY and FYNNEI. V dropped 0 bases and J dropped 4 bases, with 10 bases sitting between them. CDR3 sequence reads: CASSEAWGVNQPQHF. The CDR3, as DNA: TGTGCCAGCAGTGAAGCCTGGGGGGTAAATCAGCCCCAGCATTTT.

CDR3 nucleotides: TGTGCCGTACACCGGGACAGAAATGAAAAACTGTTTTTT. Amino acid sequence: CAVHRDRNEKLFF. The chain employs TRBV2 and TRBJ1-4; 7 nucleotides line up with TRBD1. Germline V gene data show CDR1 as SNHLY and CDR2 as FYNNEI. Trimming cost V 11 bases and J 5 bases; bases outside gene matches: 8. The CDR3 is 13 residues long.

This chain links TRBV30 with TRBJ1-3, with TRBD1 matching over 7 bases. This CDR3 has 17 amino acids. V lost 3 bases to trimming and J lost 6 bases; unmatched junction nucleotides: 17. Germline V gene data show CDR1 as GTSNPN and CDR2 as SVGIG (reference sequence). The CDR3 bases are TGTGCCTGGAGCAAAACCCTCTATGAGACAGGGATAAACACCATATATTTT. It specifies CAWSKTLYETGINTIYF.

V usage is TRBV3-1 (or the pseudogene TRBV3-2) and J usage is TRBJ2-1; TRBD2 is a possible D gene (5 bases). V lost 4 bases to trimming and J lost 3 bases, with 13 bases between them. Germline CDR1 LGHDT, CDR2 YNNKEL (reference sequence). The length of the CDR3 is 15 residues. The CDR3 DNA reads TGTGCCAGCAGCCCCACCCGGACTGGCTACAATGAGCAGTTCTTC. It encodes CASSPTRTGYNEQFF.

The CDR3 DNA reads TGCAGCGCAAGGGGGGGAGGGGATGAGCAGTTCTTC. Translating gives CSARGGGDEQFF. The chain is built from TRBV29-1 and TRBJ2-1, with a weak D call TRBD2 (7 bases). V lost 7 bases and J lost 8, with 15 bases in between. CDR1 is SQVTM, CDR2 ANQGSEA, per germline. The CDR3 has 12 amino acids.

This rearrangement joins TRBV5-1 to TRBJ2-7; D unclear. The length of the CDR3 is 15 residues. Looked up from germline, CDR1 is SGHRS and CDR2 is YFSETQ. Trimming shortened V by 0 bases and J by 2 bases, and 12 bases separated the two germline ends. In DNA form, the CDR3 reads TGCGCCAGCAGCTTGGAGGCCGGAGCCGCCTACGAGCAGTACTTC. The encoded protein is CASSLEAGAAYEQYF.

Here the CDR3 reads CASSHPSYEQYF. CDR3 bases: TGCGCCAGCAGTCACCCTAGCTACGAGCAGTACTTC. The V call is TRBV23-1, the J call TRBJ2-7; no clear D. TRBV23-1 is assigned to the ORF class and has an uncertain function. This CDR3 spans 12 amino acids. The germline V and J ends were trimmed by 3 bases and 3 bases, with 6 bases remaining between them.

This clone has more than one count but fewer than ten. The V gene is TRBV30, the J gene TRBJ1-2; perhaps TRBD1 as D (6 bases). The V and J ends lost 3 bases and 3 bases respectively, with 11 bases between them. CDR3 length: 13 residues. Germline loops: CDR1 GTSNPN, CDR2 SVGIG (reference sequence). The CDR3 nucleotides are TGTGCCTGGAGGGACAGCGCCCACTATGGCTACACCTTC. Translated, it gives CAWRDSAHYGYTF.

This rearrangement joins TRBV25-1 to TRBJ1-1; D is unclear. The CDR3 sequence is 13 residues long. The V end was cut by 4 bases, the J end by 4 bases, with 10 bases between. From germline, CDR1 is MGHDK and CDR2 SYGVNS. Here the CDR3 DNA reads TGTGCCAGCAGTGCCCAGGTTGGCACTGAAGCTTTCTTT. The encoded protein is CASSAQVGTEAFF.

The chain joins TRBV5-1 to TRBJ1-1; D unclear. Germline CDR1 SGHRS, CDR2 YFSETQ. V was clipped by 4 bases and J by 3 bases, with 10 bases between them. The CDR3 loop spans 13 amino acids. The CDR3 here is CASSPSGDTEAFF. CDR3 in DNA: TGCGCCAGCAGCCCTAGCGGTGACACTGAAGCTTTCTTT.

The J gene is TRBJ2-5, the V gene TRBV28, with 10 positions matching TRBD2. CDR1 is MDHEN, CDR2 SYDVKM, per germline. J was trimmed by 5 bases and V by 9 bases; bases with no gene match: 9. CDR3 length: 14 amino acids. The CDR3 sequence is CASGLAAGLETQYF. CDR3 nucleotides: TGTGCCAGTGGACTAGCGGCCGGTTTGGAGACCCAGTACTTC.

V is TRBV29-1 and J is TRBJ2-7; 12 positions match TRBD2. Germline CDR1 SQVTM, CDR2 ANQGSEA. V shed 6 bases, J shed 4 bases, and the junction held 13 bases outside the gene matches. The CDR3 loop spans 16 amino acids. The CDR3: CSVTFSLAGGPYEQYF. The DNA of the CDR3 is TGCAGCGTCACCTTCTCGCTAGCGGGAGGGCCGTACGAGCAGTACTTC.

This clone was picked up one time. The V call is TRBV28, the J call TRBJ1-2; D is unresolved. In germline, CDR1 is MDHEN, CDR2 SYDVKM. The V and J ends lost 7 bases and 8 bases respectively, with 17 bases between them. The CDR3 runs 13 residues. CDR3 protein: CASTPVRLGGYTF. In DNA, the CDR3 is TGTGCCAGCACCCCGGTTCGACTCGGAGGCTACACCTTC.

CDR3 bases: TGTGCCAGCAGTGGGCCGGGTAGCGGCACAGATACGCAGTATTTT. It yields the protein CASSGPGSGTDTQYF. The rearrangement links TRBV6-2 or TRBV6-3 to TRBJ2-3, with D perhaps TRBD2 (5 bases). The germline gives CDR1 MNHEY, CDR2 SVGEGT. This CDR3 is built from 15 residues. Trimming took 5 bases from V and 1 from J, leaving 13 bases between them.